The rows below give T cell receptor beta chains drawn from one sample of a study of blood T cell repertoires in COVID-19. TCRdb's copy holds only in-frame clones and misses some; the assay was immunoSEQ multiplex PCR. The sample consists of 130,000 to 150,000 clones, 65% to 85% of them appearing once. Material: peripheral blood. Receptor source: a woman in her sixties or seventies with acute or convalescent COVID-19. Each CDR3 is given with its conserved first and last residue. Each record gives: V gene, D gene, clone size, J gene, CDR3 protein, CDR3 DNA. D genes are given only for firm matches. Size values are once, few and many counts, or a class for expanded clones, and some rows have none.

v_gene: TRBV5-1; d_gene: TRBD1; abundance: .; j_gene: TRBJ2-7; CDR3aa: CASSQGDPLPEQYF; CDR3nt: TGCGCCAGCAGTCAGGGGGACCCCCTCCCCGAGCAGTACTTC
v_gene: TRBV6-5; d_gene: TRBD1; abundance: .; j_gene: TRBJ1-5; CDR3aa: CASRDRAGSQPQHF; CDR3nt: TGTGCCAGCAGGGACAGGGCGGGGAGTCAGCCCCAGCATTTT
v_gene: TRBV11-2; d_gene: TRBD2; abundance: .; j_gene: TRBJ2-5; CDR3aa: CASNWGLAEQETQYF; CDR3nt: TGTGCCAGCAATTGGGGACTAGCGGAACAAGAGACCCAGTACTTC
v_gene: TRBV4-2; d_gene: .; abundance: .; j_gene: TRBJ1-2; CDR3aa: CASSQAGDRYGYTF; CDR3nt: TGTGCCAGCAGCCAAGCAGGCGACAGGTATGGCTACACCTTC
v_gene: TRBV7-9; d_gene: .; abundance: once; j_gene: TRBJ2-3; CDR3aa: CASSANLGPDTQYF; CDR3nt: TGTGCCAGCAGCGCGAACCTGGGGCCAGATACGCAGTATTTT
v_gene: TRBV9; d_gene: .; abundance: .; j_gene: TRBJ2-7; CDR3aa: CASSVATLGQNEQYF; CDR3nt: TGTGCCAGCAGCGTAGCTACTCTAGGTCAAAACGAGCAGTACTTC
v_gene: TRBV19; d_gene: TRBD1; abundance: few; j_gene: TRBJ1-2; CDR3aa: CASSTYGQGHYGYTF; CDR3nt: TGTGCCAGTAGTACGTACGGACAGGGACACTATGGCTACACCTTC
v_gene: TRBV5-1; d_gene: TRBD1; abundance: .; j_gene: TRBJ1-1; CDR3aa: CASSLRQGNSDTEAFF; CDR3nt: TGCGCCAGCAGCCTCCGACAGGGCAATTCCGACACTGAAGCTTTCTTT
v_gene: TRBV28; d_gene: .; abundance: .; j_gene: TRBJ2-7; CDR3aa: CASSFLGRPDDEQYF; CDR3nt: TGTGCCAGCAGTTTTTTGGGGCGACCTGACGACGAGCAGTACTTC
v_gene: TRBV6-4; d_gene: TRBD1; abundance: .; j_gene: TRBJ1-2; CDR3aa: CASSLSSGGVPYGYTF; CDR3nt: TGTGCCAGCAGTCTATCCTCAGGGGGCGTTCCATATGGCTACACCTTC
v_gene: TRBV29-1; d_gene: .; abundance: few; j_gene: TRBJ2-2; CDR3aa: CSARTAGGRELFF; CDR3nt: TGCAGCGCTAGGACTGCAGGCGGGCGGGAGCTGTTTTTT
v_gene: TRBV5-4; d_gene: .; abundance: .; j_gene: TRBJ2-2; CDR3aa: CASSLTRANTGELFF; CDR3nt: TGTGCCAGCAGCTTGACCAGGGCGAACACCGGGGAGCTGTTTTTT
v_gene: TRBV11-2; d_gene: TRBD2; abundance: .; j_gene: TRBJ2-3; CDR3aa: CASSLTAGGPRPDTQYF; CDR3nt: TGTGCCAGCAGCTTAACAGCGGGAGGGCCGAGGCCTGATACGCAGTATTTT
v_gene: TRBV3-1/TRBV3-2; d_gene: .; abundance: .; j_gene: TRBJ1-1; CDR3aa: CASAKGPLNTEAFF; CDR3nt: TGTGCCAGCGCTAAGGGGCCTCTGAACACTGAAGCTTTCTTT
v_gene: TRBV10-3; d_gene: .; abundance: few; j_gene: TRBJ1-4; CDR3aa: CAISDRGNEKLFF; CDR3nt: TGTGCCATCAGTGACAGGGGCAATGAAAAACTGTTTTTT
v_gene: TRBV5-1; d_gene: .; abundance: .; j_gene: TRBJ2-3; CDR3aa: CASSPAGHATDTQYF; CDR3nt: TGCGCCAGCAGCCCTGCAGGACACGCCACAGATACGCAGTATTTT
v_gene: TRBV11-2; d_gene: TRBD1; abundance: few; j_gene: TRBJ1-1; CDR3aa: CASSSRTGGVEAFF; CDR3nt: TGTGCCAGCAGCTCGAGAACAGGGGGGGTAGAAGCTTTCTTT
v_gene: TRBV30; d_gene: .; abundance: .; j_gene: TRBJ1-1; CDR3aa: CAWSETGSTEAFF; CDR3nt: TGTGCCTGGAGTGAAACAGGGTCCACTGAAGCTTTCTTT
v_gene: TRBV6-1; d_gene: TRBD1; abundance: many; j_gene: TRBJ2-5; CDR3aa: CASSDGTAQETQYF; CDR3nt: TGTGCCAGCAGTGACGGGACAGCCCAAGAGACCCAGTACTTC
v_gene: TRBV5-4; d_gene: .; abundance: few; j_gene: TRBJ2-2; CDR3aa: CASSLAGTGELFF; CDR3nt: TGTGCCAGCAGCTTGGCCGGCACCGGGGAGCTGTTTTTT
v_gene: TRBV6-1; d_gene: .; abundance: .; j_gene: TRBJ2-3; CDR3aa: CASSEAQGTDTQYF; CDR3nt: TGTGCCAGCAGTGAAGCCCAGGGGACCGATACGCAGTATTTT
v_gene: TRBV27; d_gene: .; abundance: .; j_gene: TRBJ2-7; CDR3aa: CASWGGGAYEQYF; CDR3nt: TGTGCCAGCTGGGGAGGGGGGGCATACGAGCAGTACTTC
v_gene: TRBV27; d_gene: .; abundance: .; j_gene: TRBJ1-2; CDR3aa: CASSRPGGVALDGYTF; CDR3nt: TGTGCCAGCAGTCGCCCGGGTGGAGTCGCTCTCGATGGCTACACCTTC
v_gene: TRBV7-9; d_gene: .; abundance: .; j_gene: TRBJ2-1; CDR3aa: CASSPLRQANEQFF; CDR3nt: TGTGCCAGCAGCCCCCTAAGACAGGCCAATGAGCAGTTCTTC
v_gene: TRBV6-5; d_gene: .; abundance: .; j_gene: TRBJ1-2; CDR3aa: CASSYSTLPRGYTF; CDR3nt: TGTGCCAGCAGTTACTCGACATTGCCCCGGGGCTACACCTTC
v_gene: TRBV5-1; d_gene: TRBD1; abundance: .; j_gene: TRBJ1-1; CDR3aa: CASSSPGQGAQSTEAFF; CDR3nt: TGCGCCAGCAGCTCCCCGGGACAGGGGGCCCAGAGCACTGAAGCTTTCTTT
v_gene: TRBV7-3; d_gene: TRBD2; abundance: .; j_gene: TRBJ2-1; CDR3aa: CASSLGPAGSWEQFF; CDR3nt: TGTGCCAGCAGTCTCGGGCCAGCGGGATCGTGGGAGCAGTTCTTC
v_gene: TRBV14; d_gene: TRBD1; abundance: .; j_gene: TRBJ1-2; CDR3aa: CASSATGGGYGYTF; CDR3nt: TGTGCCAGCAGCGCTACAGGGGGCGGCTATGGCTACACCTTC